A single sample gave rise to the 6 T cell receptor beta chains below, sequenced in a study of blood T cell repertoires in COVID-19. Some clones are missing from TCRdb's copy, which holds only in-frame ones; the method was immunoSEQ multiplex PCR. The repertoire includes 85,000 to 100,000 clones, 70% to 80% of them detected once, and roughly 18% sits in the top ten. The sequencing sample was made of peripheral blood. Every receptor here comes from a woman aged 80 or over with active or convalescent COVID-19.

The rearrangement joins TRBV15 to TRBJ1-6; 8 nucleotides agree with TRBD1. CDR1 and CDR2 (germline): LNHNV, YYDKDF (reference sequence). This CDR3 spans 14 amino acids. V shed 0 bases and J 9 bases; nucleotides not matched to a gene: 1. In DNA form, the CDR3 reads TGTGCCACCAGCAGAGAGGACAGGGCTTCACCCCTCCACTTT. It translates to CATSREDRASPLHF.

The chain carries TRBV6-5 and TRBJ1-4; D might be TRBD1 (5 bases). This CDR3 spans 15 amino acids. Trimming stripped 0 bases from V and 10 bases from J, with 15 bases between. Germline loops: CDR1 MNHEY, CDR2 SVGAGI. The CDR3 spells CASSYSGPRGGKLFF. CDR3 nucleotide sequence: TGTGCCAGCAGTTACTCTGGGCCACGGGGGGGAAAACTGTTTTTT.

The chain recombines TRBV5-1 with TRBJ2-1, with 13 bases aligning to TRBD2. Per the germline V gene, CDR1 is SGHRS and CDR2 is YFSETQ. CDR3 size: 17 residues. V was pared by 6 bases and J by 8 bases, with 14 bases of the junction left unmatched. The CDR3 spells CASKRGGTSGMIDEQFF. The DNA for the CDR3 is TGCGCCAGCAAAAGAGGAGGGACTAGCGGGATGATAGATGAGCAGTTCTTC.

CDR3: CASSLSGEDTEAFF. The CDR3 coding sequence is TGTGCCAGCTCTCTGAGTGGGGAGGACACTGAAGCTTTCTTT. The chain recombines TRBV18 with TRBJ1-1; D unresolved. Germline CDR1 reads KGHSH; CDR2 reads LQKENI. CDR3 length: 14 amino acids. The V gene lost 6 bases and the J gene lost 3 bases, with 14 bases spanning the gap.

The CDR3 loop reads CASSVGLAVSQDTQYF. The CDR3 DNA sequence: TGTGCCAGCAGCGTAGGACTAGCGGTGTCGCAGGATACGCAGTATTTT. The V call is TRBV9, the J call TRBJ2-3; 9 bases agree with TRBD2. Germline CDR1 SGDLS, CDR2 YYNGEE. The CDR3 runs 16 residues. V shed 0 bases, J shed 6 bases, and the junction held 8 bases outside the gene matches.

By proportion, this clone is medium-sized. The V gene is TRBV6-6, the J gene TRBJ2-1; 9 bases are a match to TRBD2. Germline trimming cut 8 bases from V and 9 bases from J; bases unmatched to any gene: 8. Germline V CDR1 and CDR2: MNHNY, SVGAGI (reference sequence). The CDR3 is made up of 13 amino acids. CDR3 region: CASVAGGFSEQFF. As DNA, the CDR3 is TGTGCCAGCGTGGCGGGAGGGTTTAGTGAGCAGTTCTTC.